One sample yielded the 11 T cell receptor beta chains listed below, sequenced in a study of cytomegalovirus exposure and HLA in healthy donors. The PCR was carried out with 60 Vbeta primers and 13 Jbeta primers. Profiled with immunoSEQ multiplex PCR; TCRdb holds only in-frame clones, not every one. The repertoire includes about 140,000 clones, more than 80% of them detected once, and roughly 4% sits in the top ten. Sequenced material: PBMCs. The receptors were sampled from a woman aged 40 to 50 in good health and CMV-seropositive.

This clone appeared a few times. V and J are TRBV9 and TRBJ2-7; 11 bases align to TRBD2. The trim removed 4 bases at V and 6 bases at J, leaving 12 bases unmatched. CDR3 length equals 16 residues. Germline V CDR1 and CDR2: SGDLS, YYNGEE. The CDR3 spells CASSPRDSGRVGEQYF. CDR3 bases: TGTGCCAGCAGCCCCCGGGATAGCGGGAGGGTCGGCGAGCAGTACTTC.

CDR3 residues: CASSLRLAGGRGDEQFF. DNA of the CDR3: TGTGCCAGCAGCCTACGACTAGCGGGAGGGAGAGGGGATGAGCAGTTCTTC. V and J are TRBV14 and TRBJ2-1; 14 nucleotides match TRBD2. Germline-derived CDR1 and CDR2 are SGHDN and FVKESK. The trim removed 4 bases at V and 8 bases at J, leaving 10 bases unmatched. This CDR3 region has 17 residues.

V gene TRBV28 combines with J gene TRBJ1-5; 10 bases map to TRBD1. CDR3 length: 15 residues. The germline V gene encodes CDR1 MDHEN and CDR2 SYDVKM. After removal of 3 bases from V and 10 bases from J, the junction contained 9 bases not matched to a gene. The CDR3 sequence: CASSFRQGARGPQHF. CDR3 DNA: TGTGCCAGCAGTTTCCGACAGGGGGCGAGGGGCCCCCAGCATTTT.

The gene calls are TRBV18 and TRBJ2-3; 7 bases match TRBD2. This CDR3 is built from 16 residues. CDR1 and CDR2 (germline): KGHSH, LQKENI. V shed 6 bases and J 0 bases; nucleotides not matched to a gene: 9. The CDR3 is CASSSRLGGSTDTQYF. The CDR3 DNA reads TGTGCCAGCTCGTCCCGACTGGGGGGGAGCACAGATACGCAGTATTTT.

The chain combines TRBV7-8 with TRBJ1-2; no definite D call. Germline loops: CDR1 SGHVS, CDR2 FQNEAQ. Trimming pared 1 base from V and 2 bases from J, leaving 14 bases between. The CDR3 extends over 16 amino acids. CDR3 nucleotide sequence: TGTGCCAGCAGCTTAGAGGCGTACAGACCCAACTATGGCTACACCTTC. Its protein product is CASSLEAYRPNYGYTF. Using reference TRBV7-8 and TRBJ1-2 for the parts outside the CDR3, the full variable domain is GAGVSQSPRYKVAKRGQDVALRCDPISGHVSLFWYQQALGQGPEFLTYFQNEAQLDKSGLPSDRFFAERPEGSVSTLKIQRTQQEDSAVYLCASSLEAYRPNYGYTFGSGTRLTVV.

The chain employs TRBV6-4 and TRBJ2-1; 12 positions agree with TRBD2. J was trimmed by 7 bases and V by 5 bases; bases with no gene match: 6. Germline V gene sequence: CDR1 MRHNA, CDR2 SNTAGT. The CDR3 extends over 15 amino acids. This CDR3 reads CASSPLAGGTNEQFF. CDR3 DNA: TGTGCCAGCAGTCCACTAGCGGGGGGTACTAATGAGCAGTTCTTC.

This chain's CDR3 is CASSQDNWSGVSYEQYF. CDR3 in DNA: TGCGCCAGCAGCCAAGATAATTGGAGCGGGGTCTCCTACGAGCAGTACTTC. The rearrangement links TRBV4-1 to TRBJ2-5; 7 bases agree with TRBD2. The J call may be in error: the DNA end matches TRBJ2-7 better. Germline V gene lookup returns CDR1 MGHRA and CDR2 YSYEKL. This CDR3 comprises 17 residues.

A single count supports this clone. The chain carries TRBV16 and TRBJ1-6; no definite D call. There are 13 residues in the CDR3. Looked up from germline, CDR1 is KGHSY and CDR2 is FQNENV. Trimming cost V 3 bases and J 9 bases, with 9 bases left between them. The CDR3 coding sequence is TGTGCCAGCAGCCAGGGAGGGAGTTCACCCCTCCACTTT. It encodes CASSQGGSSPLHF.

The chain employs TRBV5-1 and TRBJ2-2, with D unclear. The CDR3 consists of 13 residues. The ends were cut back, 5 bases at V and 3 bases at J, with 8 bases in the middle. CDR1 is SGHRS and CDR2 is YFSETQ in the germline V gene. The DNA for the CDR3 is TGCGCCAGCAGGTACGCAGACACCGGGGAGCTGTTTTTT. Translation: CASRYADTGELFF. Using reference TRBV5-1 and TRBJ2-2 for the parts outside the CDR3, the full variable domain is KAGVTQTPRYLIKTRGQQVTLSCSPISGHRSVSWYQQTPGQGLQFLFEYFSETQRNKGNFPGRFSGRQFSNSRSEMNVSTLELGDSALYLCASRYADTGELFFGEGSRLTVL.

The chain joins TRBV6-5 to TRBJ1-1; 7 bases map to TRBD1. CDR1 MNHEY and CDR2 SVGAGI come from the germline V gene. V lost 5 bases and J lost 3; bases outside the gene matches: 6. The CDR3 contains 14 residues. CDR3 in amino acids: CASSRDSRYTEAFF. CDR3 in DNA: TGTGCCAGCAGTCGGGACAGCCGATACACTGAAGCTTTCTTT.

This clone has just a few counts. It is unclear where the CDR3 begins or ends on the DNA, so no DNA is shown, and the CDR3 is as TCRdb lists it. This rearrangement joins TRBV1 to TRBJ2-3; no DNA check was done on the table's D call, TRBD2. TRBV1 is described as a pseudogene. The CDR3 extends over 17 residues, inclusive of both ends. CDR3 region: CTSSQDWASGSPDTQYF.